This TCR beta chain was profiled in a study of early T cells in non-severe SARS-CoV-2 infection. Study at large: Sequenced bulk RNA came from whole blood that was unsorted, and chains were unpaired.

Researchers tagged individual cDNA molecules with unique molecular identifiers. TCRdb re-analysed the 5' RACE reads in MiXCR, keeping a single row per CDR3 protein. The table records about 28,000 distinct CDR3 sequences, 4.5% to 6% of them present only once. This clonotype has only a few counts. The ends were cut back, 3 bases at V and 0 bases at J, with 16 bases in the middle. The V gene's germline CDR1 is SGHRS and CDR2 YFSETQ. This CDR3 spans 17 amino acids. This sequence joins TRBV5-1 and TRBJ2-1; tentative D call: TRBD2 (6 bases). This receptor was identified in an adult who was a healthcare worker with PCR-confirmed SARS-CoV-2 infection or an uninfected control (not recorded which). The specimen was whole blood. As DNA, the CDR3 is TGCGCCAGCAGCTACGTAGCGACTAGTGGCTCCTACAATGAGCAGTTCTTC. As protein: CASSYVATSGSYNEQFF.